The following is a TCR beta chain sequence with its context. The table came from immunoSEQ multiplex PCR; TCRdb's copy has only in-frame clones and leaves some out. Of around 75,000 clones in the sample, more than 70% are singletons; the top ten hold about 0.9%. This specimen comes from a study of T cell changes during pregnancy in multiple sclerosis. After removal of 9 bases from V and 0 bases from J, the junction contained 9 bases not matched to a gene. Germline loops: CDR1 SNHLY, CDR2 FYNNEI. The CDR3 covers 16 residues. This chain connects TRBV2 to TRBJ2-1; 9 positions agree with TRBD2. This TCR was sampled from a female donor in good health, enrolled as a control in a pregnancy study. The material was peripheral blood, obtained in the first trimester of pregnancy. CDR3 coding DNA: TGTGCCAGTGAGGGGGGTAGCGGGGGCTCCTACAATGAGCAGTTCTTC. The encoded protein is CASEGGSGGSYNEQFF.